Listed below are T cell receptor beta chains from one sample, sequenced in a study of blood T cell repertoires in COVID-19. Data came from immunoSEQ multiplex PCR; TCRdb stores just in-frame clones and leaves some out. The data show about 300,000 clones, 86% seen once. Input material: PBMCs or T cells enriched from blood (not recorded which). The origin of the receptors is a man aged 25 to 40 who had recovered from COVID-19. Both conserved end residues are part of each CDR3.

CDR3: CASRAGNNYGYTF
V: TRBV12-3/TRBV12-4

CDR3: CASSGQGVKSLDTQYF
V: TRBV28

CDR3: CASSLGTGSQHF
V: TRBV5-8

CDR3: CASSVLGQGDSPLHF
V: TRBV9

CDR3: CASSSGTGEIYEQYF
V: TRBV3-1/TRBV3-2

CDR3: CASSPGRGSPLHF
V: TRBV18

CDR3: CASSLGTGFPSGYTF
V: TRBV7-2

CDR3: CASSATGGGEKLFF
V: TRBV28

CDR3: CASSFGRGQVLTDTQYF
V: TRBV7-8

CDR3: CSALISEAFF
V: TRBV29-1

CDR3: CASSSGTSGSIGAKNIQYF
V: TRBV14

CDR3: CASSDGAGQGASGELFF
V: TRBV6-4

CDR3: CATSTRGTTDTQYF
V: TRBV15

CDR3: CASSDGGALKETQYF
V: TRBV10-2

CDR3: CASSLDSLYEQYF
V: TRBV18

CDR3: CASSYVGAEKLFF
V: TRBV5-1

CDR3: CASSVDYRGETQYF
V: TRBV9

CDR3: CATSDRTGGSWEQYF
V: TRBV24-1

CDR3: CASSVRGGLQHF
V: TRBV2

CDR3: CASSSLAELLGETQYF
V: TRBV11-2

CDR3: CASSHPGSQDYEQYF
V: TRBV4-2

CDR3: CASSLTGTRAGAQYF
V: TRBV3-1/TRBV3-2

CDR3: CASSQSYGTSGGNTGELFF
V: TRBV28

CDR3: CASSPRGLYGYTF
V: TRBV12-3/TRBV12-4

CDR3: CASSEPGTATNEKLFF
V: TRBV7-9

CDR3: CASSLAMAASGRGETQYF
V: TRBV5-1

CDR3: CASSSRGQETQYF
V: TRBV7-7

CDR3: CASSRGGAETQYF
V: TRBV18

CDR3: CASSHPSGDEQFF
V: TRBV4-1

CDR3: CASSSRENTEAFF
V: TRBV7-9

CDR3: CASTLPGWGYGYTF
V: TRBV28

CDR3: CASRVTGGGETQYF
V: TRBV2

CDR3: CASAPGLAGNEQFF
V: TRBV28

CDR3: CAISELPGTYEQYF
V: TRBV10-3

CDR3: CASSPRLGETQYF
V: TRBV18

CDR3: CASRRSQGYEQYF
V: TRBV5-1

CDR3: CASSQVFGTAGYNEQFF
V: TRBV4-1

CDR3: CASSLSVSGLNYGYTF
V: TRBV5-1

CDR3: CAWSRDRGSEKLFF
V: TRBV30

CDR3: CASSSSLGASFLDTQYF
V: TRBV7-6

CDR3: CASKQGGKNTEAFF
V: TRBV7-9

CDR3: CASSEDQDRNQPQHF
V: TRBV2

CDR3: CAWTGPRGGELFF
V: TRBV30

CDR3: CASSFANPNTIYF
V: TRBV12-3/TRBV12-4

CDR3: CASNPGLAGEGTQYF
V: TRBV12-5

CDR3: CASSSIAAGEREKLFF
V: TRBV7-9

CDR3: CASSFGRTYEQYF
V: TRBV7-8

CDR3: CASSPRLAGESYNEQFF
V: TRBV18

CDR3: CASSDLRDSNNEQFF
V: TRBV6-4